What follows describes a single TCR beta chain. Its antigen is not known. Data came from immunoSEQ multiplex PCR; TCRdb stores just in-frame clones and leaves some out. The sample carries roughly 380,000 clones, 92% recorded once. These data belong to a study of Ad26.COV2.S vaccination and SARS-CoV-2 variants. The CDR3 length is 14 residues. Between the trimmed V and J ends, which lost 3 bases and 0 bases, there was a span of 5 bases. From germline, CDR1 is SGHNT and CDR2 YENEEA. Notes on the study in general: Ad26.COV2.S recipients had broader spike-specific TCRs (P = 0.0014). CD8+ and CD4+ T cells specific for spike reportedly responded with substantial breadth after vaccination. Analyses that measured TCR breadth and depth may have underestimated total T cell responses.

The input for sequencing was peripheral blood, taken after recovery from COVID-19. The rearrangement joins TRBV11-3 to TRBJ2-2; no clear D. This receptor was identified in a human donor who had recovered from COVID-19. CDR3 sequence: CASSLTANTGELFF. The DNA of the CDR3 is TGTGCCAGCAGCTTGACTGCGAACACCGGGGAGCTGTTTTTT.